This T cell receptor beta chain was documented in a study of cytomegalovirus exposure and HLA in healthy donors. With 60 Vbeta and 13 Jbeta primers, the PCR was carried out. Repertoires were generated with immunoSEQ multiplex PCR, while TCRdb's copy carries only in-frame clones and drops some. Among some 200,000 clones listed, around 77% were seen once. Study-level results: Sequencing likely produced, as an artifact, a cluster of highly shared sequence variants. The investigators catalogued some 160 TCR beta chains as cytomegalovirus-associated. Presence/absence analyses treated sequencing depth as roughly uniform across donors. TCR beta sequences reportedly predicted most subjects' HLA-A and HLA-B alleles accurately.

In germline, CDR1 is PRHDT, CDR2 FYEKMQ (reference sequence). This CDR3 region has 13 residues. Trimming took 3 bases from V and 11 from J; bases not matched to a gene: 9. With regard to this clone: The antigen remains undetermined.

The rearrangement uses TRBV13 and TRBJ2-7, with 8 bases matching TRBD2. The material sequenced was PBMCs. This TCR derives from a woman aged 25 to 39 in good health and CMV-seronegative. In DNA form, the CDR3 reads TGTGCCAGCAGCTTGAGTAGCGGGGCCGCAGAGTACTTC. Its translation: CASSLSSGAAEYF.